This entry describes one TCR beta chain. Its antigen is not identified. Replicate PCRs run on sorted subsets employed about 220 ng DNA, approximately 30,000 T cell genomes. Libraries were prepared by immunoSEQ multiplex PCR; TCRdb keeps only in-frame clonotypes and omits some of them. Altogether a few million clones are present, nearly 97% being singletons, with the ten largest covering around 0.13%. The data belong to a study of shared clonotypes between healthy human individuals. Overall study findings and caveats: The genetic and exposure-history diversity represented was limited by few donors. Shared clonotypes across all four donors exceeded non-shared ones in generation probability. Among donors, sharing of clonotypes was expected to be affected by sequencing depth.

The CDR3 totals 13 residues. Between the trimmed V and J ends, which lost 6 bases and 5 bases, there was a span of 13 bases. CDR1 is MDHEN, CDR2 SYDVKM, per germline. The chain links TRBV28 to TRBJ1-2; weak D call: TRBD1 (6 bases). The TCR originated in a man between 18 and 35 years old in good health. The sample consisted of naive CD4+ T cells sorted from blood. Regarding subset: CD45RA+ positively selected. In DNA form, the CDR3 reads TGTGCCAGCAGCCCGATGCAGGGGTATGGCTACACCTTC. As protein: CASSPMQGYGYTF.